This T cell receptor (beta chain) comes out of a study of identical twins. Overall study findings and caveats: Out-of-frame sharing of TCR alpha in monozygotic twins was underestimated by models.

On this clonotype itself: The antigen remains undetermined.

TCRdb called the 5' RACE reads again in MiXCR, with one record for every CDR3 protein. The table lists 400,000 to 500,000 distinct CDR3 sequences, about 18% of them singletons, with 12% in the top ten. Looked up from germline, CDR1 is LNHDA and CDR2 is SQIVND (reference sequence). The CDR3 is made up of 16 amino acids. V trimming: 5 bases; J trimming: 0 bases; junction bases outside the gene matches: 4. The sample was naive T cells sorted from blood. The sequence came from a man between 45 and 60 years old in good health. The chain has TRBV19 and TRBJ2-2, with 9 nucleotides matching TRBD1. This chain's CDR3 is CASSWGQGANTGELFF. Written as DNA, the CDR3 is TGTGCCAGTAGTTGGGGACAGGGAGCGAACACCGGGGAGCTGTTTTTT.